The 11 T cell receptor beta chains given below trace back to one sample, sequenced in a study of blood T cell repertoires in COVID-19. TCRdb's copy holds only in-frame clones and misses some; the assay was immunoSEQ multiplex PCR. Of 180,000 or so clones detected, around 80% appear once; the ten largest clones hold approximately 9.9%. The specimen was PBMCs or T cells enriched from blood (not recorded which). The receptors stem from a man in his forties or fifties who had recovered from COVID-19.

The gene calls are TRBV19 and TRBJ2-2; no definite D call. V was shortened by 2 bases and J by 4 bases, with 8 bases between the two germline ends. This CDR3 is built from 14 residues. CDR1 and CDR2 (germline): LNHDA, SQIVND (reference sequence). Here the CDR3 DNA reads TGTGCCAGTAGTATAATAGGCGGCACCGGGGAGCTGTTTTTT. Encoded protein: CASSIIGGTGELFF. The whole variable domain, filled in from reference TRBV19 and TRBJ2-2, reads DGGITQSPKYLFRKEGQNVTLSCEQNLNHDAMYWYRQDPGQGLRLIYYSQIVNDFQKGDIAEGYSVSREKKESFPLTVTSAQKNPTAFYLCASSIIGGTGELFFGEGSRLTVL.

V is TRBV7-2 and J is TRBJ2-2, with a tentative D call TRBD2 (7 bases). Germline values: CDR1 SGHTA, CDR2 FQGNSA. CDR3 length: 15 residues. Trimming shortened V by 8 bases and J by 5 bases, and 18 bases separated the two germline ends. The CDR3, as DNA: TGTGCCAGCCGTCTGGGGGGGGCCTGGACCGGGGAGCTGTTTTTT. Translation gives CASRLGGAWTGELFF. Combining the CDR3 with reference TRBV7-2 and TRBJ2-2 gives the whole variable domain GAGVSQSPSNKVTEKGKDVELRCDPISGHTALYWYRQSLGQGLEFLIYFQGNSAPDKSGLPSDRFSAERTGGSVSTLTIQRTQQEDSAVYLCASRLGGAWTGELFFGEGSRLTVL.

The V gene is TRBV7-2, the J gene TRBJ2-7, with a weak D call TRBD2 (5 bases). This CDR3 comprises 12 residues. The germline V gene encodes CDR1 SGHTA and CDR2 FQGNSA. Trimming cost V 5 bases and J 8 bases, with 13 bases left between them. The CDR3 protein is CASSHAEGQQYF. The CDR3 coding sequence is TGTGCCAGCAGCCATGCAGAGGGCCAGCAGTACTTC.

This clone was seen only once. The chain couples TRBV5-4 to TRBJ1-2, with 8 bases identical to TRBD1. Germline V gene sequence: CDR1 SGHNT, CDR2 YYREEE (reference sequence). The CDR3 covers 15 residues. V was clipped by 4 bases and J by 0 bases; unmatched bases: 5. The chain's CDR3 is CASSAGTGTNYGYTF. The CDR3 DNA reads TGTGCCAGCAGCGCGGGGACAGGTACTAACTATGGCTACACCTTC.

This clone came up a few times. This chain connects TRBV7-8 to TRBJ2-1; D possibly corresponds to TRBD2 (6 bases). The V and J ends lost 4 bases and 7 bases respectively, with 17 bases between them. CDR1 SGHVS and CDR2 FQNEAQ come from the germline V gene. This CDR3 has 15 amino acids. CDR3 in amino acids: CASSSWTGRGNEQFF. The CDR3 bases are TGTGCCAGCAGCTCCTGGACCGGGAGAGGGAATGAGCAGTTCTTC.

This clone came up once. This chain uses TRBV5-1 with TRBJ2-7, with 11 nucleotides matching TRBD1. Germline V gene sequence: CDR1 SGHRS, CDR2 YFSETQ. CDR3 length equals 15 residues. V was pared by 3 bases and J by 7 bases, with 9 bases of the junction left unmatched. CDR3 sequence reads: CASSSGQGAGEEQYF. CDR3 nucleotides: TGCGCCAGCAGCTCCGGACAGGGGGCAGGTGAGGAGCAGTACTTC.

V usage is TRBV24-1 and J usage is TRBJ1-2; 9 bases are a match to TRBD1. The CDR3 is 17 residues long. In germline, CDR1 is KGHDR, CDR2 SFDVKD. Trimming at V came to 3 bases and at J to 4 bases, leaving 11 bases not matched to a gene. The CDR3 sequence is CATSDPLGTGPAYGYTF. The CDR3 nucleotides are TGTGCCACCAGTGATCCACTCGGGACAGGGCCCGCCTATGGCTACACCTTC.

V and J are TRBV7-3 and TRBJ2-1; D is possibly TRBD2 (5 bases). The germline CDR1 and CDR2 sequences are SGHTA and FQGTGA. V was trimmed by 5 bases and J by 5 bases, leaving 13 bases between them. CDR3 length: 14 residues. The CDR3 DNA reads as TGTGCCAGCAGCCCCCCCGGGATTCACAATGAGCAGTTCTTC. This encodes CASSPPGIHNEQFF.

This clone was counted a few times. This chain links TRBV19 with TRBJ2-1, with a possible D match to TRBD2 (6 bases). Germline values: CDR1 LNHDA, CDR2 SQIVND (reference sequence). Trimming pared 7 bases from V and 4 bases from J, leaving 20 bases between. The CDR3 totals 16 residues. The DNA of the CDR3 is TGTGCCAGTAAAGAGGTAGCGGAGAAAAGGTACAATGAGCAGTTCTTC. Amino acid sequence: CASKEVAEKRYNEQFF.

Notes on this clone: Other DNA sequences of this sample code for an identical CDR3. V usage is TRBV24-1 and J usage is TRBJ2-7; perhaps TRBD2 as D (6 bases). The V end lost 4 bases, the J end lost 2 bases, and 8 bases lay between the germline ends. The CDR3 runs 13 residues. CDR1 KGHDR and CDR2 SFDVKD come from the germline V gene. The CDR3 loop is CATSDGGTYEQYF. CDR3 coding DNA: TGTGCCACCAGTGACGGGGGTACCTACGAGCAGTACTTC.

The chain links TRBV15 to TRBJ1-4, with a possible D match to TRBD1 (5 bases). V lost 5 bases to trimming and J lost 5 bases, with 18 bases between them. Germline CDR1 is LNHNV and CDR2 is YYDKDF (reference sequence). The CDR3 has 16 residues. CDR3 amino acids: CATSGNLGGRNEKLFF. Written as DNA, the CDR3 is TGTGCCACCAGCGGCAACCTCGGGGGAAGGAATGAAAAACTGTTTTTT.